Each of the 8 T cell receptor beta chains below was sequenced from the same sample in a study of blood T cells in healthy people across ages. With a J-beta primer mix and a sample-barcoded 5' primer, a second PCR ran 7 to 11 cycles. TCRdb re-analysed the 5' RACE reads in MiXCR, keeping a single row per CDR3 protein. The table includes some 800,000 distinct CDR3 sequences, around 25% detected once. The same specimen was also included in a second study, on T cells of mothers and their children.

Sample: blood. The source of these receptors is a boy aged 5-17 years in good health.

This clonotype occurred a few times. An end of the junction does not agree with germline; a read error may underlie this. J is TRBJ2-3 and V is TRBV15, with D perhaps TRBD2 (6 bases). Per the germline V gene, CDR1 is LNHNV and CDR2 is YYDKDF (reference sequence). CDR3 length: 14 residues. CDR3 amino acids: CATSRSGFTDTQYF. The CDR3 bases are TGTGCCACCAGCAGGAGCGGGTTCACAGATACGCAGTACTTT. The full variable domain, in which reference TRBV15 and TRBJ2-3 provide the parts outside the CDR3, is DAMVIQNPRYQVTQFGKPVTLSCSQTLNHNVMYWYQQKSSQAPKLLFHYYDKDFNNEADTPDNFQSRRPNTSFCFLDIRSPGLGDTAMYLCATSRSGFTDTQYFGPGTRLTVL.

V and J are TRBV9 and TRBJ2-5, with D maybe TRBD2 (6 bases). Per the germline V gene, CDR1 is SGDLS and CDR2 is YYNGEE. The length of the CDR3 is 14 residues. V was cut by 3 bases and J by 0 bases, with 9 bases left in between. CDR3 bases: TGTGCCAGCAGCGCCGGGACTGACCAAGAGACCCAGTACTTC. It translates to CASSAGTDQETQYF.

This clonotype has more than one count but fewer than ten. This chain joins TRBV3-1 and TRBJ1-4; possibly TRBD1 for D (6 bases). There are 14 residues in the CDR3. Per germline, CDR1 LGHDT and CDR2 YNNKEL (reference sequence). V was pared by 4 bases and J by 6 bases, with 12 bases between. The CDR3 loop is CASSPRGTHEKLFF. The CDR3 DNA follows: TGTGCCAGCAGCCCGAGGGGGACTCATGAAAAACTGTTTTTT.

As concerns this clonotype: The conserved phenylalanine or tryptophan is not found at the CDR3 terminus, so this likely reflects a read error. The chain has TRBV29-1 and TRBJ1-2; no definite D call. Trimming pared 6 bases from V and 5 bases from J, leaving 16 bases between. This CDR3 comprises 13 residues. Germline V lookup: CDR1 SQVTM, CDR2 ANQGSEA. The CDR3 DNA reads TGCAGCGTGACCGGAGGGTCCGCTTATGGCTACACCCTC. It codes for CSVTGGSAYGYTL.

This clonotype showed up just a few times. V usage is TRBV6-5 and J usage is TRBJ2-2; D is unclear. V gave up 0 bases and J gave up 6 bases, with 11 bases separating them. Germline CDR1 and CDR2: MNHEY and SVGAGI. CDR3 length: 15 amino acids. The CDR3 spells CASSYSNSGAGELFF. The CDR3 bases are TGTGCCAGCAGTTACTCCAACTCCGGAGCCGGGGAGCTGTTTTTT.

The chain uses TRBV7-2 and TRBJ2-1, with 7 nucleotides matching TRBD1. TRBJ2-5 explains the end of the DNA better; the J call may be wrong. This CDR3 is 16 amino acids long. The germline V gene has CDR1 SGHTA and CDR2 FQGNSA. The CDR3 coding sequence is TGTGCCAGCAGCAAGGGACAGCTAAGCTTCCAAGAGACCCAGTACTTC. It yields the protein CASSKGQLSFQETQYF.

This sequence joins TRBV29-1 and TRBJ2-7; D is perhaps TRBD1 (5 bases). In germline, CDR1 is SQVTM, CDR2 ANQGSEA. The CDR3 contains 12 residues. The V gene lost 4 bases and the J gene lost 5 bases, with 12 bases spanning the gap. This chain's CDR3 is CSVVRARDEQYF. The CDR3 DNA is TGCAGCGTTGTCAGGGCTCGGGACGAGCAGTACTTC.

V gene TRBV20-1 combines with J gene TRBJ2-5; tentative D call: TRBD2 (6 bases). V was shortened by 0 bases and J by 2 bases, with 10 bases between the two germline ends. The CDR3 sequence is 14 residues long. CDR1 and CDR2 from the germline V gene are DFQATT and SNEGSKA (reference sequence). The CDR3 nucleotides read TGCAGTGCTAGAGAGGGGGGTCCGCAAGAGACCCAGTACTTC. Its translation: CSAREGGPQETQYF.